A selection of T cell receptor beta chains follows, all from one sample in a study of T and B cells in COVID-19 patients. Each CDR3 protein gets one entry after TCRdb re-called the multiplex PCR reads with MiXCR. The sample yields about 17,000 distinct CDR3 sequences, about 26% seen once. Sequencing was done on a sample of blood. These receptors came from a human donor who had recovered from COVID-19. CDR3s include the opening cysteine and the closing phenylalanine or tryptophan. D genes are given only for firm matches. Some rows have no size entry. The others give once, few or many, or a class for an expanded clone.

D: TRBD1; J: TRBJ1-4; size: NA; length: 14; V: TRBV11-2; CDR3: CASSPGGFLEKLFF; DNA: TGTGCCAGCAGCCCAGGGGGGTTCTTGGAAAAACTGTTTTTT
D: NA; J: TRBJ2-3; size: NA; length: 13; V: TRBV7-9; CDR3: CASWEASTDTQYF; DNA: TGTGCCAGTTGGGAGGCTAGCACAGATACGCAGTATTTT
D: NA; J: TRBJ1-5; size: NA; length: 13; V: TRBV12-3/TRBV12-4; CDR3: CASSLSINQPQHF; DNA: TGTGCCAGCAGTTTGTCCATCAATCAGCCCCAGCATTTT
D: TRBD1; J: TRBJ1-4; size: NA; length: 14; V: TRBV7-9; CDR3: CASSQGQDNEKLFF; DNA: TGTGCCAGCAGCCAGGGACAGGATAATGAAAAACTGTTTTTT
D: NA; J: TRBJ2-3; size: few; length: 17; V: TRBV27; CDR3: CASSLFPAGALTDTQYF; DNA: TGTGCCAGCAGTTTATTCCCCGCGGGGGCCCTCACAGATACGCAGTATTTT
D: TRBD2; J: TRBJ2-3; size: few; length: 15; V: TRBV5-4; CDR3: CASSPTGGGGDTQYF; DNA: TGTGCCAGCAGCCCAACTGGGGGGGGAGGGGATACGCAGTATTTT
D: TRBD1; J: TRBJ2-7; size: few; length: 16; V: TRBV10-3; CDR3: CAISEPGQGAGYEQYF; DNA: TGTGCCATCAGTGAACCGGGACAGGGGGCCGGGTACGAGCAGTACTTC
D: NA; J: TRBJ2-7; size: NA; length: 13; V: TRBV5-6; CDR3: CASSLGASYEQYF; DNA: TGTGCCAGCAGCTTGGGGGCCTCCTACGAGCAGTACTTC
D: NA; J: TRBJ2-1; size: NA; length: 15; V: TRBV7-6; CDR3: CASSLASGVYYEQFF; DNA: TGTGCCAGCAGCTTAGCGTCAGGGGTTTATTATGAGCAGTTCTTC
D: NA; J: TRBJ1-1; size: NA; length: 13; V: TRBV7-9; CDR3: CARSLAWNTEAFF; DNA: TGTGCCAGAAGCTTGGCGTGGAACACTGAAGCTTTCTTT
D: TRBD1; J: TRBJ1-5; size: NA; length: 13; V: TRBV20-1; CDR3: CSARKQGGQPQHF; DNA: TGCAGTGCCCGTAAACAGGGGGGTCAGCCCCAGCATTTT
D: TRBD1; J: TRBJ1-1; size: NA; length: 12; V: TRBV12-3/TRBV12-4; CDR3: CASSTGDTEAFF; DNA: TGTGCCAGCAGTACAGGGGACACTGAAGCTTTCTTT
D: NA; J: TRBJ1-6; size: medium-sized; length: 17; V: TRBV27; CDR3: CASSLRGFSSYNSPLHF; DNA: TGTGCCAGCAGTTTGCGAGGCTTCAGCTCCTATAATTCACCCCTCCACTTT
D: NA; J: TRBJ1-4; size: NA; length: 15; V: TRBV7-9; CDR3: CASSHATGLGEKLFF; DNA: TGTGCCAGCAGCCACGCCACAGGGTTAGGGGAAAAACTGTTTTTT
D: NA; J: TRBJ1-1; size: NA; length: 13; V: TRBV6-1; CDR3: CASSEWGNTEAFF; DNA: TGTGCCAGCAGTGAGTGGGGGAACACTGAAGCTTTCTTT
D: TRBD1; J: TRBJ1-2; size: medium-sized; length: 14; V: TRBV19; CDR3: CASRRQGASYGYTF; DNA: TGTGCCAGTAGACGACAGGGGGCAAGCTATGGCTACACCTTC
D: NA; J: TRBJ1-5; size: NA; length: 14; V: TRBV6-6; CDR3: CASSYSETNQPQHF; DNA: TGTGCCAGCAGTTACTCGGAGACGAATCAGCCCCAGCATTTT
D: NA; J: TRBJ1-5; size: many; length: 16; V: TRBV19; CDR3: CASSMTEPYSNQPQHF; DNA: TGTGCCAGTAGTATGACAGAACCATATAGCAATCAGCCCCAGCATTTT
D: TRBD2; J: TRBJ2-6; size: many; length: 17; V: TRBV6-2/TRBV6-3; CDR3: CASVQGLAGFGANVLTF; DNA: TGTGCCAGCGTTCAGGGACTAGCGGGGTTCGGGGCCAACGTCCTGACTTTC
D: NA; J: TRBJ1-5; size: once; length: 14; V: TRBV24-1; CDR3: CATSDSTVSQPQHF; DNA: TGTGCCACCAGTGATTCAACTGTGAGTCAGCCCCAGCATTTT
D: NA; J: TRBJ1-2; size: many; length: 14; V: TRBV6-5; CDR3: CASSYSTAKYGYTF; DNA: TGTGCCAGCAGTTACTCGACGGCGAAATATGGCTACACCTTC
D: TRBD2; J: TRBJ2-3; size: NA; length: 15; V: TRBV4-2; CDR3: CASSQVSGGADTQYF; DNA: TGTGCCAGCAGCCAGGTTAGCGGGGGGGCAGATACGCAGTATTTT
D: NA; J: TRBJ2-3; size: NA; length: 13; V: TRBV5-1; CDR3: CASSPHDTDTQYF; DNA: TGCGCCAGCAGCCCCCACGATACAGATACGCAGTATTTT
D: NA; J: TRBJ2-2; size: NA; length: 16; V: TRBV20-1; CDR3: CSAEGRKRQNTGELFF; DNA: TGCAGTGCTGAGGGGAGAAAGCGGCAGAACACCGGGGAGCTGTTTTTT
D: TRBD2; J: TRBJ2-3; size: NA; length: 16; V: TRBV5-4; CDR3: CASSGGLAGITDTQYF; DNA: TGTGCCAGCAGCGGGGGACTAGCGGGGATCACAGATACGCAGTATTTT
D: TRBD2; J: TRBJ2-1; size: NA; length: 20; V: TRBV14; CDR3: CASSQPAIQGRRGGRDEQFF; DNA: TGTGCCAGCAGCCAACCTGCCATTCAGGGGAGGCGGGGGGGCCGCGATGAGCAGTTCTTC
D: TRBD1; J: TRBJ1-6; size: NA; length: 19; V: TRBV6-5; CDR3: CASSYGQAPWSSYNSPLHF; DNA: TGTGCCAGCAGTTACGGACAGGCCCCCTGGAGCTCCTATAATTCACCCCTCCACTTT
D: NA; J: TRBJ1-5; size: once; length: 15; V: TRBV7-2; CDR3: CASSPSREVYQPQHF; DNA: TGTGCCAGCAGCCCGTCCAGGGAGGTGTATCAGCCCCAGCATTTT
D: NA; J: TRBJ1-5; size: NA; length: 13; V: TRBV7-2; CDR3: CASSYQAGRAQHF; DNA: TGTGCCAGCAGCTATCAGGCAGGCCGGGCCCAGCATTTT
D: NA; J: TRBJ2-1; size: medium-sized; length: 13; V: TRBV29-1; CDR3: CSVATLNYNEQFF; DNA: TGCAGCGTTGCAACGCTTAACTACAATGAGCAGTTCTTC
D: TRBD1; J: TRBJ1-2; size: NA; length: 15; V: TRBV9; CDR3: CASSKPGQGALGYTF; DNA: TGTGCCAGCAGCAAGCCGGGACAGGGGGCTCTTGGCTACACCTTC
D: NA; J: TRBJ1-1; size: NA; length: 14; V: TRBV6-2/TRBV6-3; CDR3: CASSYQAKNTEAFF; DNA: TGTGCCAGCAGTTACCAGGCCAAGAACACTGAAGCTTTCTTT
D: TRBD2; J: TRBJ2-6; size: few; length: 14; V: TRBV4-2; CDR3: CASSQGGGANVLTF; DNA: TGTGCCAGCAGCCAGGGGGGGGGGGCCAACGTCCTGACTTTC
D: NA; J: TRBJ2-6; size: few; length: 16; V: TRBV7-2; CDR3: CASSSKRVSGANVLTF; DNA: TGTGCCAGCAGCTCCAAGCGGGTCTCTGGGGCCAACGTCCTGACTTTC
D: NA; J: TRBJ2-5; size: NA; length: 13; V: TRBV5-4; CDR3: CASSSGGRETQYF; DNA: TGTGCCAGCAGCTCCGGGGGTCGGGAGACCCAGTACTTC
D: NA; J: TRBJ1-1; size: NA; length: 16; V: TRBV21-1; CDR3: CASSKGRDPGDTEAFF; DNA: TGTGCCAGCAGCAAAGGTCGGGACCCTGGGGACACTGAAGCTTTCTTT
D: TRBD2; J: TRBJ2-1; size: medium-sized; length: 16; V: TRBV15; CDR3: CATSRDRSGGYNEQFF; DNA: TGTGCCACCAGCAGAGATCGTAGCGGGGGCTACAATGAGCAGTTCTTC
D: TRBD2; J: TRBJ2-7; size: medium-sized; length: 13; V: TRBV27; CDR3: CASSSRGGYEQYF; DNA: TGTGCCAGCAGTTCCCGGGGGGGCTACGAGCAGTACTTC
D: TRBD2; J: TRBJ2-3; size: few; length: 15; V: TRBV5-4; CDR3: CASSRGTAGADTQYF; DNA: TGTGCCAGCAGCCGTGGGACCGCGGGGGCAGATACGCAGTATTTT
D: NA; J: TRBJ1-4; size: few; length: 12; V: TRBV6-2/TRBV6-3; CDR3: CASRTSDEKLFF; DNA: TGTGCCAGTAGGACATCGGATGAAAAACTGTTTTTT
D: NA; J: TRBJ2-7; size: many; length: 12; V: TRBV27; CDR3: CASSGDGYEQYF; DNA: TGTGCCAGCAGCGGGGACGGCTACGAGCAGTACTTC
D: NA; J: TRBJ2-5; size: many; length: 11; V: TRBV6-6; CDR3: CASSREETQYF; DNA: TGTGCCAGCAGTCGGGAAGAGACCCAGTACTTC
D: TRBD1; J: TRBJ1-6; size: few; length: 14; V: TRBV6-5; CDR3: CASTSRGRVRPLHF; DNA: TGTGCCAGCACCTCAAGGGGGCGAGTGAGGCCCCTCCACTTT
D: NA; J: TRBJ2-5; size: many; length: 15; V: TRBV12-3/TRBV12-4; CDR3: CASSLDYVRGETQYF; DNA: TGTGCCAGCAGTTTAGATTACGTGCGTGGGGAGACCCAGTACTTC
D: NA; J: TRBJ1-2; size: NA; length: 16; V: TRBV4-3; CDR3: CASSQELGYSHYGYTF; DNA: TGCGCCAGCAGCCAAGAATTGGGGTACTCCCACTATGGCTACACCTTC
D: NA; J: TRBJ2-7; size: NA; length: 11; V: TRBV20-1; CDR3: CSARDSYEQYF; DNA: TGCAGTGCTAGGGATTCCTACGAGCAGTACTTC
D: NA; J: TRBJ2-7; size: many; length: 14; V: TRBV12-3/TRBV12-4; CDR3: CASRTQQGPYEQYF; DNA: TGTGCCAGCAGGACCCAACAGGGCCCCTACGAGCAGTACTTC
D: TRBD2; J: TRBJ2-6; size: NA; length: 17; V: TRBV6-2/TRBV6-3; CDR3: CASSYNRGGSGANVLTF; DNA: TGTGCCAGCAGTTACAATCGGGGGGGCTCTGGGGCCAACGTCCTGACTTTC
D: TRBD2; J: TRBJ2-5; size: few; length: 15; V: TRBV7-2; CDR3: CASKEQRGGQETQYF; DNA: TGTGCCTCCAAGGAGCAGCGGGGGGGCCAAGAGACCCAGTACTTC
D: NA; J: TRBJ2-1; size: NA; length: 15; V: TRBV24-1; CDR3: CATSDLASSYNEQFF; DNA: TGTGCCACCAGTGATTTGGCAAGCTCCTACAATGAGCAGTTCTTC
D: NA; J: TRBJ1-2; size: once; length: 11; V: TRBV21-1; CDR3: CASQRYGGYTF; DNA: TGTGCCAGCCAAAGATACGGTGGCTACACCTTC
D: NA; J: TRBJ2-2; size: NA; length: 17; V: TRBV6-6; CDR3: CASHWTRGGVNTGELFF; DNA: TGTGCCAGCCACTGGACTAGAGGGGGGGTAAACACCGGGGAGCTGTTTTTT
D: NA; J: TRBJ2-4; size: NA; length: 16; V: TRBV14; CDR3: CASSQGMGLAKNIQYF; DNA: TGTGCCAGCAGCCAAGGAATGGGACTAGCCAAAAACATTCAGTACTTC
D: NA; J: TRBJ2-7; size: medium-sized; length: 11; V: TRBV19; CDR3: CASSTRQEQYF; DNA: TGTGCCAGTTCAACCCGACAGGAGCAGTACTTC
D: NA; J: TRBJ2-7; size: few; length: 11; V: TRBV12-3/TRBV12-4; CDR3: CASSSIYEQYF; DNA: TGTGCCAGCAGTTCTATTTACGAGCAGTACTTC
D: TRBD2; J: TRBJ2-3; size: NA; length: 18; V: TRBV5-4; CDR3: CASSFLILAGGHTDTQYF; DNA: TGTGCCAGCAGCTTTCTCATACTAGCGGGGGGGCACACAGATACGCAGTATTTT
D: TRBD1; J: TRBJ1-2; size: medium-sized; length: 17; V: TRBV29-1; CDR3: CSVEDRTGGAVNYGYTF; DNA: TGCAGCGTTGAGGATCGAACAGGGGGCGCAGTTAACTATGGCTACACCTTC
D: TRBD1; J: TRBJ1-2; size: NA; length: 13; V: TRBV19; CDR3: CASSITGGYGYTF; DNA: TGTGCCAGTAGTATAACAGGGGGCTATGGCTACACCTTC
D: NA; J: TRBJ1-1; size: NA; length: 14; V: TRBV6-5; CDR3: CASSPLGGGTEAFF; DNA: TGTGCCAGCAGTCCCCTGGGGGGGGGCACTGAAGCTTTCTTT